The 5 T cell receptor beta chains below were found in one sample sequenced in a study of persistence of HIV-infected CD4 T cells. The libraries were made with immunoSEQ version 4 in survey mode. Clones were sequenced by immunoSEQ multiplex PCR, and TCRdb holds only the in-frame ones, with some missing. The sample shows about 25,000 clones, approximately 74% of them seen only once. Their specific antigens are unknown. Cells were stimulated with overlapping HIV-1 Gag 15-mer peptides. Responding CD4+ T cells were sorted by upregulation of both CD40 ligand and CD69. This material consisted of CD4+ T cells sorted from PBMCs after approximately 19-hour stimulation, taken from a patient who received antiretroviral therapy. Receptors originate from an adult man with HIV who was CMV-seropositive.

This chain uses TRBV18 with TRBJ2-5; D possibly corresponds to TRBD2 (6 bases). V dropped 1 base and J dropped 12 bases, with 15 bases sitting between them. The germline gives CDR1 KGHSH, CDR2 LQKENI. The CDR3 loop spans 13 amino acids. CDR3 in amino acids: CASSPQNRDFEYF. DNA of the CDR3: TGTGCCAGCTCACCACAGAACCGGGACTTCGAGTACTTC. The entire variable domain, with the rest obtained from reference TRBV18 and TRBJ2-5, is as follows: NAGVMQNPRHLVRRRGQEARLRCSPMKGHSHVYWYRQLPEEGLKFMVYLQKENIIDESGMPKERFSAEFPKEGPSILRIQQVVRGDSAAYFCASSPQNRDFEYFGPGTRLLVL.

The gene calls are TRBV10-3 and TRBJ1-2, with 10 positions matching TRBD1. The CDR3 length is 15 residues. Per the germline V gene, CDR1 is ENHRY and CDR2 is SYGVKD. The ends lost 6 bases at V and 5 bases at J; junction bases unmatched: 9. CDR3 sequence: CAIRSGTGDGYGYTF. The CDR3 DNA sequence: TGTGCCATCAGGAGCGGGACAGGGGATGGGTATGGCTACACCTTC.

This chain links TRBV12-3 or TRBV12-4 with TRBJ2-3; weak D call: TRBD2 (6 bases). The V end lost 5 bases, the J end lost 4 bases, and 7 bases lay between the germline ends. The CDR3 totals 12 residues. CDR3 DNA sequence: TGTGCCAGCAGTACTAGCCCAGATACGCAGTATTTT. Its translation is CASSTSPDTQYF.

This chain joins TRBV27 and TRBJ2-2; D is perhaps TRBD2 (5 bases). Between the trimmed V and J ends, which lost 3 bases and 4 bases, there was a span of 12 bases. CDR1 is MNHEY, CDR2 SMNVEV, per germline (reference sequence). The length of the CDR3 is 15 residues. CDR3 amino acids: CASSLFLAGTGELFF. In nucleotides, the CDR3 is TGTGCCAGCAGTTTGTTCCTAGCAGGCACCGGGGAGCTGTTTTTT.

The V call is TRBV28, the J call TRBJ1-4, with D hard to call. The germline V and J ends were trimmed by 4 bases and 0 bases, with 9 bases remaining between them. There are 15 residues in the CDR3. From germline, CDR1 is MDHEN and CDR2 SYDVKM. Written as DNA, the CDR3 is TGTGCCAGCAGTTACCGACAAGCAACTAATGAAAAACTGTTTTTT. The encoded protein is CASSYRQATNEKLFF.